The rows below give T cell receptor beta chains drawn from one sample of a study of OX40 agonist ivuxolimab in advanced cancers. Some clones are missing from TCRdb's copy, which holds only in-frame ones; the method was immunoSEQ multiplex PCR. The repertoire includes 30,000 to 40,000 clones, 80% to 85% of them detected once, and around a tenth sits in the top ten. Here the sequenced sample was CD4+ or CD8+ T cells sorted from blood, taken in a trial of the OX40 agonist ivuxolimab. The receptor set was obtained from an adult with an advanced solid tumor such as melanoma, head and neck, liver or kidney cancer. Both conserved end residues are part of each CDR3. The D gene is left open where the match is weak. A row's size may be missing; if present it is once, few, many or a size class.

size	V	D	J	DNA	CDR3
.	TRBV28	.	TRBJ2-2	TGTGCCAGCAGTTCTCCTAGGGACGGCCTCGCGAACACCGGGGAGCTGTTTTTT	CASSSPRDGLANTGELFF
.	TRBV2	.	TRBJ2-2	TGTGCCAGCTCCGGGGAGCCGGGCTCGAACACCGGGGAGCTGTTTTTT	CASSGEPGSNTGELFF
.	TRBV6-1	.	TRBJ2-7	TGTGCCAGCAGTGAAGCTTTAGGGCAGTACTTC	CASSEALGQYF
once	TRBV7-8	TRBD2	TRBJ2-1	TGTGCCAGCAGCGCCTCGGGGGGTTCTAGCTTCTATGAGCAGTTCTTC	CASSASGGSSFYEQFF
.	TRBV5-1	.	TRBJ1-6	TGCGCCAGCAGCTCGGAATATAATTCACCCCTCCACTTT	CASSSEYNSPLHF
once	TRBV6-5	.	TRBJ2-7	TGTGCCAGCCGAATGGGGGGAACCTACGAGCAGTACTTC	CASRMGGTYEQYF
.	TRBV2	TRBD1	TRBJ2-5	TGTGCCAGCAACCTCAACAGGGGCAGAAAAGAGACCCAGTACTTC	CASNLNRGRKETQYF
.	TRBV29-1	TRBD2	TRBJ2-5	TGCAGCGTTTCGGGGGGGCGAAGAGACCCAGCTGAGGGGGGCGAAGAGACCCAGTACTTC	CSVSGGRRDPAEGGEETQYF
once	TRBV4-2	.	TRBJ1-3	TGTGCCAGCAGCCAAGGGACATCGAACTCTGGAAACACCATATATTTT	CASSQGTSNSGNTIYF
.	TRBV30	TRBD2	TRBJ2-4	TGTGCCTGGAGTTCGGGGGGGAGGAACATTCAGTACTTC	CAWSSGGRNIQYF
.	TRBV19	.	TRBJ2-2	TGTGCCAGTTCTACTTACACCGGGGAGCTGTTTTTT	CASSTYTGELFF
.	TRBV27	.	TRBJ1-1	TGTGCCAGCAGTTTGTGGTGGGAGAAAGACACTGAAGCTTTCTTT	CASSLWWEKDTEAFF
.	TRBV28	.	TRBJ2-7	TGTGCCAGCAGTTACCCGGGGACGGGCTACGAGCAGTACTTC	CASSYPGTGYEQYF
.	TRBV11-2	TRBD1	TRBJ2-7	TGTGCCAGCAGCCGGGACAGGGGGCCCTACGAGCAGTACTTC	CASSRDRGPYEQYF
.	TRBV5-6	TRBD1	TRBJ1-1	TGTGCCAGCAGCCCGGTCGGGACAGGGAAGACTGAAGCTTTCTTT	CASSPVGTGKTEAFF
.	TRBV19	TRBD1	TRBJ2-6	TGTGCCAGTACGGCAGGGGGAGTCTCTGGGGCCAACGTCCTGACTTTC	CASTAGGVSGANVLTF
.	TRBV6-6	TRBD2	TRBJ2-3	TGTGCCAGCAGTCGTACCGGGAGGGGAGATACGCAGTATTTT	CASSRTGRGDTQYF
.	TRBV6-6	.	TRBJ1-2	TGTGCCAGCAGCCCCTCGCCCGGGAACGGCTACACCTTC	CASSPSPGNGYTF
.	TRBV7-2	.	TRBJ2-7	TGTGCCAGCACCTTTGGACAGACCTCCTACGAGCAGTACTTC	CASTFGQTSYEQYF
.	TRBV9	.	TRBJ2-3	TGTGCCAGCAGCCCAGGGGCCACAAAGGATACGCAGTATTTT	CASSPGATKDTQYF
.	TRBV5-4	TRBD2	TRBJ2-1	TGTGCCAGCAGTCCTTGGGGGGGGACCTACAATGAGCAGTTCTTC	CASSPWGGTYNEQFF
.	TRBV6-1	.	TRBJ2-1	TGTGCCAGCCTATTAGCGGCTAGTTACAATGAGCAGTTCTTC	CASLLAASYNEQFF
once	TRBV19	TRBD1	TRBJ1-4	TGTGCCAGTAGTGCCACAGGGGATCCTACTAATGAAAAACTGTTTTTT	CASSATGDPTNEKLFF
.	TRBV6-1	.	TRBJ1-5	TGTGCCAGCAGCCTGGGAGTCATTCTGGGTCAGCCCCAGCATTTT	CASSLGVILGQPQHF
once	TRBV27	.	TRBJ2-7	TGTGCCAGCAGTTTCGGGTACGAGCAGTACTTC	CASSFGYEQYF
.	TRBV18	.	TRBJ2-1	TGTGCCAGCTCACAAATCCGGACAGCGGATGAGCAGTTCTTC	CASSQIRTADEQFF
.	TRBV15	TRBD1	TRBJ2-7	TGTGCCACCAGCTCCCGGGACAGCTACGAGCAGTACTTC	CATSSRDSYEQYF